One TCR beta chain is described in this entry. As yet, its antigen is unknown. Clones were sequenced by immunoSEQ multiplex PCR, and TCRdb holds only the in-frame ones, with some missing. The sample lists some 170,000 clones, around 90% occurring once. The data derive from a study of T cell responses to AZD1222 COVID-19 vaccine. Whole-study findings and limits: Vaccine-associated CD4 TCRs ranged over spike, dominating at 160-218 and 743-854. Donors were largely white British and mainly female; clonal diversity was possibly underestimated. All repertoire sampling was performed exclusively after the peak T cell response. Baseline seropositives among AZD1222 recipients totaled only six.

CDR1 is LGHNT and CDR2 is FRNRAP in the germline V gene. Unmatched junction bases numbered 10, after V lost 7 bases and J lost 1 base. There are 16 residues in the CDR3. This chain joins TRBV12-5 and TRBJ1-1; 9 bases match TRBD1. This specimen was peripheral blood, taken 28 days after the second dose of the MenACWY control vaccine. The TCR comes from an adult who received the MenACWY meningococcal vaccine as a control. DNA for the CDR3: TGTGCTAGTGCCCCCGCCGGGACAGGGAGGAACACTGAAGCTTTCTTT. Translation gives CASAPAGTGRNTEAFF.